The clone carrying this TCR beta chain has just one count. Antigen specificity is unknown. The sample belongs to a study of OX40 agonist ivuxolimab in advanced cancers. Study details: Ivuxolimab is an agonistic anti-OX40 (CD134) antibody, and patients were treated with it. General study points: Doses of 0.1 to 3.0 mg/kg were accompanied by clonal expansion of CD4+ and CD8+ blood T cells by week 6. Some of the lowest clonal expansion was seen in partial responders at 0.1-3.0 mg/kg. On average, a greater number of expanded clones characterised CD8+ T cells relative to CD4+.

Assay used: immunoSEQ multiplex PCR; TCRdb lists only in-frame clones, some missing. The table has about 120,000 clones, 80% to 90% seen once. Germline V CDR1 and CDR2: LGHNA, YSLEER. J was trimmed by 4 bases and V by 4 bases; bases with no gene match: 7. CDR3 size: 15 residues. The source material was CD4+ or CD8+ T cells sorted from blood, sampled in a trial of the OX40 agonist ivuxolimab. The chain carries TRBV4-3 and TRBJ2-5; 9 positions agree with TRBD2. This receptor was taken from an adult with an advanced solid tumor such as melanoma, head and neck, liver or kidney cancer. Written as DNA, the CDR3 is TGCGCCAGCAGCCGAAGCGGGGGGCCGTCAGAGACCCAGTACTTC. Its protein product is CASSRSGGPSETQYF.